This T cell receptor beta chain was obtained from a study of shared clonotypes between healthy human individuals. Trimming cost V 6 bases and J 1 base; bases outside gene matches: 11. The CDR3 loop spans 17 amino acids. Germline CDR1 and CDR2: SGHRS and YFSETQ. Method: immunoSEQ multiplex PCR; TCRdb's copy keeps in-frame clones and lacks some. Of around 750,000 clones listed, about 74% are singletons. This sequence originates from a woman in her twenties or thirties in good health. The rearrangement links TRBV5-1 to TRBJ2-3; 10 bases match TRBD1. The material sequenced was memory CD4+ T cells sorted from blood. The subset is: CD45RA-negative fraction. CDR3 sequence reads: CASTRTPGTGGTDTQYF. DNA for the CDR3: TGCGCCAGCACAAGGACCCCCGGGACAGGGGGCACAGATACGCAGTATTTT.